What follows are 30 T cell receptor beta chains derived from one specimen sequenced in a study of cytomegalovirus exposure and HLA in healthy donors. PCR amplification relied on 60 Vbeta primers (plus 13 Jbeta primers). Here immunoSEQ multiplex PCR was the method, and the copy in TCRdb shows in-frame clones only, minus some. In the table there are about 180,000 clones, about 80% of which are singletons. The material sequenced was PBMCs. These receptors came from a man in his thirties or forties in good health and CMV-seronegative.

Concerning this clone itself: An end of the junction does not agree with germline; a read error may underlie this. The V and J genes are TRBV27 and TRBJ2-2; TRBD1 aligns across 9 bases. The CDR3 consists of 16 residues. CDR1 is MNHEY, CDR2 SMNVEV, per germline (reference sequence). As DNA, the CDR3 is TGTGCCAGCAGTTTAACAGGACAGGGGAACGCCGGGGAGCTGTTTTTT. Its translation is CASSLTGQGNAGELFF.

The V and J genes are TRBV18 and TRBJ1-4, with TRBD1 matching over 7 bases. Trimming removed 3 bases from V and 4 bases from J; junction bases left unmatched: 2. The CDR3 is 14 amino acids. Germline values: CDR1 KGHSH, CDR2 LQKENI. The CDR3 reads CASSPGQNNEKLFF. The CDR3 region has the DNA TGTGCCAGCTCACCGGGACAGAATAATGAAAAACTGTTTTTT.

The chain carries TRBV7-3 and TRBJ2-7, with 7 nucleotides matching TRBD2. The CDR3 covers 15 residues. The V gene's germline CDR1 is SGHTA and CDR2 FQGTGA. J was trimmed by 4 bases and V by 4 bases; bases with no gene match: 10. The CDR3, as DNA: TGTGCCAGCAGCTCTACAGCGGGAAACTTATACGAGCAGTACTTC. Amino acid sequence: CASSSTAGNLYEQYF.

This chain's CDR3 is CASSLTGQPQHF. As DNA, the CDR3 is TGTGCCAGCAGCTTGACAGGACAGCCCCAGCATTTT. V gene TRBV5-6 combines with J gene TRBJ1-5, with D perhaps matching TRBD1 (5 bases). The length of the CDR3 is 12 residues. Germline assignment: CDR1 SGHDT and CDR2 YYEEEE. V was trimmed by 1 base and J by 7 bases, leaving 6 bases between them.

The chain combines TRBV5-1 with TRBJ2-6, with D perhaps matching TRBD1 (6 bases). Germline-derived CDR1 and CDR2 are SGHRS and YFSETQ. CDR3 length equals 17 residues. Trimming removed 5 bases at V and 2 bases at J, with 17 bases between. DNA of the CDR3: TGCGCCAGCAGTGAAGGGACAATTTGGGCTGGGGCCAACGTCCTGACTTTC. Translation: CASSEGTIWAGANVLTF.

The rearrangement uses TRBV28 and TRBJ1-1; weak D call: TRBD1 (6 bases). Trimming removed 7 bases at V and 6 bases at J, with 18 bases between. The germline gives CDR1 MDHEN, CDR2 SYDVKM. This CDR3 region has 14 residues. DNA for the CDR3: TGTGCCAGCATCCTGACAGGTCGGGGGGCTGAAGCTTTCTTT. This gives the protein CASILTGRGAEAFF.

CDR3 nucleotides: TGTGCCATCAGGACTACAGGGGTGGGCGAAGCTTTCTTT. This encodes CAIRTTGVGEAFF. The chain links TRBV10-3 to TRBJ1-1, with TRBD1 matching over 7 bases. The CDR3 has 13 amino acids. V lost 6 bases and J lost 8; bases outside the gene matches: 9. Per the germline V gene, CDR1 is ENHRY and CDR2 is SYGVKD.

The chain has TRBV5-1 and TRBJ2-2; D uncertain. This CDR3 region has 14 residues. Germline CDR1 is SGHRS and CDR2 is YFSETQ. V was pared by 0 bases and J by 1 base, with 4 bases between. CDR3 sequence reads: CASSLGQNTGELFF. Written as DNA, the CDR3 is TGCGCCAGCAGCTTGGGTCAGAACACCGGGGAGCTGTTTTTT. Drawing the rest from reference TRBV5-1 and TRBJ2-2, the complete variable domain is KAGVTQTPRYLIKTRGQQVTLSCSPISGHRSVSWYQQTPGQGLQFLFEYFSETQRNKGNFPGRFSGRQFSNSRSEMNVSTLELGDSALYLCASSLGQNTGELFFGEGSRLTVL.

V and J are TRBV6-1 and TRBJ1-6; D is ambiguous. Trimming took 2 bases from V and 11 from J, leaving 10 bases between them. The germline CDR1 and CDR2 sequences are MNHNS and SASEGT. CDR3 length: 13 amino acids. Written as DNA, the CDR3 is TGTGCCAGCAGTGAACGGGGTTCTACACCCCTCCACTTT. Protein product: CASSERGSTPLHF.

The chain carries TRBV7-9 and TRBJ1-1; TRBD1 matches 10 bases. Unmatched junction bases numbered 10, after V lost 7 bases and J lost 5 bases. CDR3 length: 15 amino acids. Germline lookup yields CDR1 SEHNR and CDR2 FQNEAQ (reference sequence). The DNA of the CDR3 is TGTGCCAGCATGGACAGGGGGGGGATGGGGACTGAAGCTTTCTTT. Protein sequence: CASMDRGGMGTEAFF.

The chain recombines TRBV29-1 with TRBJ2-7; tentative D call: TRBD2 (6 bases). Looked up from germline, CDR1 is SQVTM and CDR2 is ANQGSEA. The germline V and J ends were trimmed by 4 bases and 5 bases, with 9 bases remaining between them. The CDR3 is made up of 11 amino acids. CDR3 residues: CSVAGSDEQYF. The CDR3 nucleotides are TGCAGCGTTGCCGGGAGCGACGAGCAGTACTTC.

In this sample, this clone turned up a few times. This chain uses TRBV27 with TRBJ1-4; D uncertain. The CDR3 runs to 16 residues. Germline lookup yields CDR1 MNHEY and CDR2 SMNVEV (reference sequence). Trimming took off 0 bases at V and 4 bases at J, with 12 bases between the two ends. This CDR3 is CASSLSPGAVNEKLFF. CDR3 nucleotides: TGTGCCAGCAGTTTATCCCCTGGAGCCGTTAATGAAAAACTGTTTTTT.

V is TRBV6-6 and J is TRBJ2-6, with D maybe TRBD1 (5 bases). Germline lookup yields CDR1 MNHNY and CDR2 SVGAGI (reference sequence). The V end lost 2 bases, the J end lost 2 bases, and 10 bases lay between the germline ends. The length of the CDR3 is 16 residues. Here the CDR3 reads CASSYSRDTGANVLTF. CDR3 DNA: TGTGCCAGCAGTTACAGCAGGGATACTGGGGCCAACGTCCTGACTTTC.

The chain uses TRBV5-1 and TRBJ2-5; TRBD2 matches 7 bases. CDR1 is SGHRS, CDR2 YFSETQ, per germline. There are 15 residues in the CDR3. V gave up 2 bases and J gave up 1 base; unmatched junction bases: 5. CDR3 residues: CASSFTTSVQETQYF. The CDR3 region has the DNA TGCGCCAGCAGCTTCACCACTAGCGTCCAAGAGACCCAGTACTTC.

The CDR3 bases are TGTGCCAGCAGCCTACAGGAGAACACTGAAGCTTTCTTT. The encoded protein is CASSLQENTEAFF. This chain uses TRBV5-8 with TRBJ1-1, with TRBD1 as a possible D gene (5 bases). CDR1 is SGHTS and CDR2 is YDEGEE in the germline V gene. Trimming left V 4 bases short and J 1 base short, with 8 bases between. The CDR3 has 13 residues. Full variable domain (missing parts from reference TRBV5-8 and TRBJ1-1): EAGVTQSPTHLIKTRGQQATLRCSPISGHTSVYWYQQALGLGLQFLLWYDEGEERNRGNFPPRFSGRQFPNYSSELNVNALELEDSALYLCASSLQENTEAFFGQGTRLTVV.

This chain connects TRBV5-1 to TRBJ2-2, with D tentatively TRBD2 (5 bases). The CDR3 loop spans 14 amino acids. The V and J ends lost 0 bases and 7 bases respectively, with 10 bases between them. The germline gives CDR1 SGHRS, CDR2 YFSETQ. This chain's CDR3 is CASSLVTEGGELFF. In nucleotides, the CDR3 is TGCGCCAGCAGCTTGGTTACAGAGGGCGGGGAGCTGTTTTTT.

This clone appeared once. J is TRBJ2-3 and V is TRBV6-5; no definite D call. Germline V gene data show CDR1 as MNHEY and CDR2 as SVGAGI. The CDR3 contains 15 residues. Trimming left V 0 bases short and J 3 bases short, with 10 bases between. The DNA of the CDR3 is TGTGCCAGCAGTTACTCGACTTCTGCGACAGATACGCAGTATTTT. Its translation: CASSYSTSATDTQYF.

The J gene is TRBJ2-3, the V gene TRBV11-2, with 7 bases aligning to TRBD2. Germline V gene data show CDR1 as SGHAT and CDR2 as FQNNGV. V was pared by 1 base and J by 4 bases, with 11 bases of the junction left unmatched. The CDR3 length is 17 residues. CDR3 in amino acids: CASSLVSGLAVPDTQYF. DNA of the CDR3: TGTGCCAGCAGCTTAGTCTCTGGGCTAGCGGTTCCAGATACGCAGTATTTT.

V is TRBV27 and J is TRBJ2-7; 7 bases map to TRBD2. This CDR3 is built from 14 residues. The germline V gene encodes CDR1 MNHEY and CDR2 SMNVEV (reference sequence). V was clipped by 5 bases and J by 4 bases; unmatched bases: 8. CDR3 bases: TGTGCCAGCAGTCCCGACCGGGGGGTGTACGAGCAGTACTTC. Its translation is CASSPDRGVYEQYF.

This clone was picked up a small number of times. As DNA, the CDR3 is TGTGCCAGCTCACCACCGGGACAGGCGTCTGGCTACACCTTC. It encodes CASSPPGQASGYTF. This chain connects TRBV18 to TRBJ1-2; 8 bases map to TRBD1. The V and J ends lost 0 bases and 7 bases, in that order; junction bases with no gene match: 4. The CDR3 contains 14 residues. The V gene's germline CDR1 is KGHSH and CDR2 LQKENI. Full variable domain (missing parts from reference TRBV18 and TRBJ1-2): NAGVMQNPRHLVRRRGQEARLRCSPMKGHSHVYWYRQLPEEGLKFMVYLQKENIIDESGMPKERFSAEFPKEGPSILRIQQVVRGDSAAYFCASSPPGQASGYTFGSGTRLTVV.

The V call is TRBV12-2, the J call TRBJ1-2. TRBV12-2 is assigned pseudogene status. The CDR3 extends over 17 amino acids. The CDR3 region has the DNA TGTGCAAGTCGCTTACCCGGGTTCCCGGGTAAAGACTATGGCTACACCTTC. Translation: CASRLPGFPGKDYGYTF.

In its sample, this clone was seen once. The chain combines TRBV7-2 with TRBJ2-4; D is possibly TRBD2 (5 bases). V lost 1 base and J 4 bases, leaving 11 bases between the germline ends. From germline, CDR1 is SGHTA and CDR2 FQGNSA. The CDR3 has 15 residues. The CDR3: CASSLGGRLKNIQYF. The CDR3 bases are TGTGCCAGCAGCTTAGGAGGGCGGCTTAAAAACATTCAGTACTTC. Based on the CDR3 plus reference TRBV7-2 and TRBJ2-4, the full variable domain is GAGVSQSPSNKVTEKGKDVELRCDPISGHTALYWYRQSLGQGLEFLIYFQGNSAPDKSGLPSDRFSAERTGGSVSTLTIQRTQQEDSAVYLCASSLGGRLKNIQYFGAGTRLSVL.

J is TRBJ1-5 and V is TRBV6-5, with 9 positions matching TRBD1. CDR1 is MNHEY, CDR2 SVGAGI, per germline. The V and J ends lost 10 bases and 6 bases, in that order; junction bases with no gene match: 10. There are 14 residues in the CDR3. CDR3 coding DNA: TGTGCCAACCCACAGGGGGCGGAAATTCAGCCCCAGCATTTT. This translates into CANPQGAEIQPQHF.

The chain recombines TRBV4-1 with TRBJ2-5; D gene ambiguous. Germline V gene sequence: CDR1 MGHRA, CDR2 YSYEKL. This CDR3 spans 15 amino acids. Trimming took 1 base from V and 1 from J, leaving 10 bases between them. The CDR3, as DNA: TGCGCCAGCAGCCAAGTACCAACAGCCCAAGAGACCCAGTACTTC. The encoded protein is CASSQVPTAQETQYF.

J is TRBJ2-1 and V is TRBV9, with D uncertain. Deletions cut 6 bases from V and 7 bases from J, with 20 bases between. The CDR3 loop spans 15 amino acids. CDR1 is SGDLS and CDR2 is YYNGEE in the germline V gene. In nucleotides, the CDR3 is TGTGCCAGCACCCTCGAGGATGCTTGGGTGAATGAGCAGTTCTTC. It translates to CASTLEDAWVNEQFF.

J is TRBJ1-2 and V is TRBV6-6; 8 bases are a match to TRBD1. With 5 bases clipped from V and 3 bases from J, the junction kept 5 bases outside the gene matches. The germline gives CDR1 MNHNY, CDR2 SVGAGI (reference sequence). This CDR3 contains 14 residues. CDR3 sequence (DNA): TGTGCCAGCAGTAACGACAGGGGACACTATGGCTACACCTTC. This codes for CASSNDRGHYGYTF.

The gene calls are TRBV5-6 and TRBJ2-4; the D gene is possibly TRBD1 (5 bases). This CDR3 is built from 15 residues. From germline, CDR1 is SGHDT and CDR2 YYEEEE. V was clipped by 3 bases and J by 0 bases, with 10 bases between them. For the CDR3, the DNA is TGTGCCAGCAGCTGGACACAGGTAGCCAAAAACATTCAGTACTTC. Translation: CASSWTQVAKNIQYF.

This rearrangement joins TRBV29-1 to TRBJ2-3; TRBD2 is a possible D gene (6 bases). Germline V gene data show CDR1 as SQVTM and CDR2 as ANQGSEA. This CDR3 comprises 12 residues. V shed 6 bases and J shed 2 bases, with 9 bases lying between them. The CDR3 DNA reads TGCAGCGTCCGGCGGGACACAGATACGCAGTATTTT. Its translation is CSVRRDTDTQYF.

This clone came up once. The J gene is TRBJ2-3, the V gene TRBV5-1; D is possibly TRBD2 (6 bases). The CDR3 consists of 15 residues. Trimming shortened V by 1 base and J by 5 bases, and 14 bases separated the two germline ends. Germline V CDR1 and CDR2: SGHRS, YFSETQ. CDR3 residues: CASSLMPGVGDTQYF. In DNA, the CDR3 is TGCGCCAGCAGCTTGATGCCGGGAGTGGGAGATACGCAGTATTTT.

This clone was picked up a small number of times. The germline gene is not matched at one end of the junction; a read error may be the cause. The V gene is TRBV7-9, the J gene TRBJ2-7; 9 nucleotides agree with TRBD1. Per germline, CDR1 SEHNR and CDR2 FQNEAQ (reference sequence). This CDR3 contains 13 residues. The CDR3 reads CSSSSDRGYEQYF. The CDR3 DNA reads TGTTCCAGCAGCTCCGACAGGGGGTACGAGCAGTACTTC.